A selection of T cell receptor beta chains follows, all from one sample in a study of blood T cell repertoires in COVID-19. The data were produced by immunoSEQ multiplex PCR, yet TCRdb's version contains in-frame clones alone and is incomplete. The sample lists some 73,000 clones, about 80% occurring once. What was sequenced was peripheral blood. The receptors derive from a human donor in a cohort sampled during active COVID-19. Each CDR3 is given with its conserved first and last residue. A D gene is named only where the DNA matches it firmly. Clone sizes are given selectively: once, few, many, or a class where the clone is expanded.

abundance,j_gene,d_gene,v_gene,CDR3aa,CDR3nt
few,TRBJ2-1,-,TRBV9,CASSEGMGLLFF,TGTGCCAGCAGCGAGGGAATGGGACTGCTCTTCTTC
-,TRBJ1-4,-,TRBV7-6,CASRHDPHEKLFF,TGTGCCAGCCGACATGACCCTCATGAAAAACTGTTTTTT
few,TRBJ1-5,-,TRBV19,CASRAGLEPQHF,TGTGCCAGTAGGGCAGGTCTGGAGCCCCAGCATTTT
-,TRBJ2-1,-,TRBV19,CASSIGFFGGNEQFF,TGTGCCAGTAGTATAGGTTTTTTCGGGGGCAATGAGCAGTTCTTC
-,TRBJ2-7,TRBD2,TRBV6-5,CASSYSKSGGIYEQYF,TGTGCCAGCAGTTACTCCAAGAGCGGGGGGATCTACGAGCAGTACTTC
-,TRBJ1-2,-,TRBV1,CTSRGVGYTF,TGCACCAGCAGAGGGGTCGGCTACACCTTC
-,TRBJ1-5,-,TRBV5-1,CASSLDGQSNQPQHF,TGCGCCAGCAGCTTGGATGGACAGTCTAATCAGCCCCAGCATTTT
-,TRBJ2-3,-,TRBV7-3,CASDLRGGTDTQYF,TGTGCCAGCGATTTGAGAGGCGGCACAGATACGCAGTATTTT
-,TRBJ2-5,-,TRBV27,CASSSGSGETQYF,TGTGCCAGCAGTTCGGGGTCCGGGGAGACCCAGTACTTC
few,TRBJ2-5,-,TRBV9,CASSGGPEETQYF,TGTGCCAGCAGCGGGGGGCCAGAGGAGACCCAGTACTTC
-,TRBJ2-7,-,TRBV7-3,CASSLLPGVAYEQYF,TGTGCCAGCAGCTTACTTCCCGGGGTTGCCTACGAGCAGTACTTC
-,TRBJ1-6,-,TRBV3-1/TRBV3-2,CASSTVPDRTNSPLHF,TGTGCCAGCAGCACTGTCCCGGACAGAACTAATTCACCCCTCCACTTT
-,TRBJ2-7,TRBD2,TRBV5-1,CASSLSGGSYEQYF,TGCGCCAGCAGCTTGTCGGGGGGTTCCTACGAGCAGTACTTC
-,TRBJ2-7,TRBD1,TRBV7-2,CASSGRDRSTYEQYF,TGTGCCAGCAGCGGCCGGGACAGATCTACCTACGAGCAGTACTTC
-,TRBJ2-7,-,TRBV27,CASAISGGEQYF,TGTGCCAGCGCAATATCCGGAGGCGAGCAGTACTTC
-,TRBJ2-3,TRBD1,TRBV6-5,CASRGDRGYTDTQYF,TGTGCCAGCAGGGGGGACAGGGGTTACACAGATACGCAGTATTTT
-,TRBJ2-2,-,TRBV10-3,CAISGTTTNTGELFF,TGTGCCATCAGTGGGACAACGACGAACACCGGGGAGCTGTTTTTT
-,TRBJ2-1,-,TRBV27,CASSLGAWPNEQFF,TGTGCCAGCAGTTTAGGGGCTTGGCCTAATGAGCAGTTCTTC
-,TRBJ2-7,TRBD1,TRBV27,CASSPGQGGSYEQYF,TGTGCCAGCAGTCCGGGACAGGGGGGTTCTTACGAGCAGTACTTC
-,TRBJ2-1,-,TRBV7-9,CASSLGGLNEQFF,TGTGCCAGCAGCTTAGGCGGTCTAAATGAGCAGTTCTTC
few,TRBJ2-7,-,TRBV3-1/TRBV3-2,CASSQAGGGVLSYEQYF,TGTGCCAGCAGCCAAGCGGGGGGCGGGGTCCTCTCCTACGAGCAGTACTTC
few,TRBJ2-5,TRBD1,TRBV10-3,CAIRPGQVETQYF,TGTGCCATCAGACCGGGACAGGTGGAGACCCAGTACTTC
-,TRBJ1-5,TRBD1,TRBV19,CASTPIDRGERSQPQHF,TGTGCCAGTACCCCAATTGACAGGGGAGAACGGTCTCAGCCCCAGCATTTT
-,TRBJ1-1,TRBD1,TRBV6-5,CASSYSRGRGYPEAFF,TGTGCCAGCAGTTACTCACGCGGCAGGGGGTATCCTGAAGCTTTCTTT
-,TRBJ1-6,TRBD1,TRBV9,CASSARTGSDSPLHF,TGTGCCAGCAGCGCTCGGACAGGGAGTGATTCACCCCTCCACTTT
-,TRBJ2-1,-,TRBV12-3/TRBV12-4,CASSLHRDDEQFF,TGTGCCAGCAGCCTCCACAGGGACGATGAGCAGTTCTTC
-,TRBJ2-7,TRBD1,TRBV3-1/TRBV3-2,CASSHTGENEQYF,TGTGCCAGCAGCCATACAGGGGAGAACGAGCAGTACTTC
-,TRBJ1-5,-,TRBV28,CASSPLRGNSNQPQHF,TGTGCCAGCAGTCCCCTCAGGGGTAACAGCAATCAGCCCCAGCATTTT
-,TRBJ2-1,-,TRBV4-2,CASSQENSQAGYNEQFF,TGTGCCAGCAGCCAAGAAAACTCACAGGCTGGGTACAATGAGCAGTTCTTC
-,TRBJ2-6,-,TRBV2,CASGHGANVLTF,TGTGCCAGCGGGCATGGGGCCAACGTCCTGACTTTC
-,TRBJ2-7,-,TRBV4-1,CASSQEQGNEQYF,TGCGCCAGCAGCCAAGAACAGGGAAACGAGCAGTACTTC
once,TRBJ2-3,TRBD2,TRBV7-3,CASSLTASGGRTDTQYF,TGTGCCAGCAGCTTAACGGCTAGCGGGGGACGGACAGATACGCAGTATTTT
-,TRBJ1-5,-,TRBV4-2,CASSQDGAPNQPQHF,TGTGCCAGCAGCCAAGATGGGGCACCAAATCAGCCCCAGCATTTT
-,TRBJ2-1,-,TRBV10-2,CASSAGSIYNEQFF,TGCGCCAGCAGTGCAGGCAGCATCTACAATGAGCAGTTCTTC
-,TRBJ2-7,TRBD2,TRBV6-5,CASSYYSGGSYEQYF,TGTGCCAGCAGTTATTATAGCGGGGGATCCTACGAGCAGTACTTC
-,TRBJ1-5,-,TRBV14,CASSHSGQPQHF,TGTGCCAGCAGCCATTCCGGTCAGCCCCAGCATTTT
-,TRBJ2-1,TRBD1,TRBV7-9,CASSLARYRGQSGEQFF,TGTGCCAGCAGCTTAGCCCGATACAGGGGGCAGTCCGGTGAGCAGTTCTTC
-,TRBJ2-5,TRBD2,TRBV4-1,CASTSGGAQQETQYF,TGCGCCAGCACTAGCGGGGGGGCCCAGCAAGAGACCCAGTACTTC
-,TRBJ1-2,TRBD1,TRBV19,CASSSQQGAVGYTF,TGTGCCAGTAGTAGCCAACAGGGGGCGGTTGGCTACACCTTC
-,TRBJ1-2,-,TRBV6-5,CASNRNYGYTF,TGTGCCAGCAACCGGAACTATGGCTACACCTTC
-,TRBJ2-7,-,TRBV4-3,CASSHSLTGRSSYEQYF,TGCGCCAGCAGCCACTCCTTGACAGGCCGGAGCTCCTACGAGCAGTACTTC
-,TRBJ2-5,TRBD2,TRBV3-1/TRBV3-2,CATKVAGGPETQYF,TGTGCCACCAAGGTTGCGGGGGGGCCGGAGACCCAGTACTTC
-,TRBJ1-1,-,TRBV7-3,CASSQQGGTEAFF,TGTGCCAGCAGCCAACAGGGCGGCACTGAAGCTTTCTTT
once,TRBJ2-1,TRBD1,TRBV5-1,CASSLAGTGYNEQFF,TGCGCCAGCAGCTTGGCCGGGACAGGATACAATGAGCAGTTCTTC
few,TRBJ1-4,-,TRBV9,CASSARDGNEKLFF,TGTGCCAGCAGCGCGCGGGACGGTAATGAAAAACTGTTTTTT
-,TRBJ1-1,-,TRBV7-9,CASSLLAVNTEAFF,TGTGCCAGCAGCTTACTTGCAGTGAACACTGAAGCTTTCTTT
-,TRBJ2-5,TRBD2,TRBV3-1/TRBV3-2,CASSQGQRGGIETQYF,TGTGCCAGCAGCCAAGGGCAGCGGGGAGGGATAGAGACCCAGTACTTC
-,TRBJ1-2,-,TRBV5-6,CASSLVGQQSGYTF,TGTGCCAGCAGCTTGGTTGGACAGCAGTCTGGCTACACCTTC
-,TRBJ1-4,-,TRBV21-1,CASSEETGMEKLFF,TGTGCCAGCAGCGAGGAGACAGGGATGGAAAAACTGTTTTTT
-,TRBJ2-4,TRBD2,TRBV3-1/TRBV3-2,CASSHRRGGLDIQYF,TGTGCCAGCAGCCATCGGCGGGGGGGCCTAGACATTCAGTACTTC
-,TRBJ2-6,-,TRBV12-3/TRBV12-4,CASTFSGANVLTF,TGTGCCAGCACCTTCTCTGGGGCCAACGTCCTGACTTTC